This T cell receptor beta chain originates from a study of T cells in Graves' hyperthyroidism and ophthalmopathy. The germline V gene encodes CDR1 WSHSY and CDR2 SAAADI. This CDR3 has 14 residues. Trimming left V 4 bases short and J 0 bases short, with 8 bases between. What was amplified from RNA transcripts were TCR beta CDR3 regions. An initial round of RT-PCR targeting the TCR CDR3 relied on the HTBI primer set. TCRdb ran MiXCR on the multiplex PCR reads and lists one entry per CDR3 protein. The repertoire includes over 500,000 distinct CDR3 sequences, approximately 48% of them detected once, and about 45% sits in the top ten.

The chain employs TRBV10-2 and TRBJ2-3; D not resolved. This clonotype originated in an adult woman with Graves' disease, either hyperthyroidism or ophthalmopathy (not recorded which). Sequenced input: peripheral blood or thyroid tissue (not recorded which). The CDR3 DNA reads TGCGCCAGCAGTGGGCTGTCTAGCACAGATACGCAGTATTTT. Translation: CASSGLSSTDTQYF.